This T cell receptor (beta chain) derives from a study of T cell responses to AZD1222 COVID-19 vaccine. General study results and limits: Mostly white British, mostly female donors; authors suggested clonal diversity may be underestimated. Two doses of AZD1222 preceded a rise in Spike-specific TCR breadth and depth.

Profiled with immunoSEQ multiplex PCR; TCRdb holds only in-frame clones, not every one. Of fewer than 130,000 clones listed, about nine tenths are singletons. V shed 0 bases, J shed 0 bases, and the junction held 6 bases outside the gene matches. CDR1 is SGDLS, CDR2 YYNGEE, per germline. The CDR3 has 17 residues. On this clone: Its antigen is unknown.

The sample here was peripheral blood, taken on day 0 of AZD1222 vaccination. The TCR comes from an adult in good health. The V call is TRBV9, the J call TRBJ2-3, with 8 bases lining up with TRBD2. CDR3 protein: CASSVEDSGGSTDTQYF. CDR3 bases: TGTGCCAGCAGCGTAGAAGACAGCGGGGGAAGCACAGATACGCAGTATTTT.